This entry features one TCR beta chain sequence. Antigen: not known. CDR1 is LGHNT and CDR2 is FRNRAP in the germline V gene. Germline trimming cut 7 bases from V and 0 bases from J; bases unmatched to any gene: 10. The length of the CDR3 is 17 residues. Amplification used 60 Vbeta primers and 13 Jbeta primers. Generated by immunoSEQ multiplex PCR, the TCRdb table keeps only in-frame clones and is missing some. The table has approximately 150,000 clones, over 75% seen once; the top ten hold roughly 2%. The record originates from a study of cytomegalovirus exposure and HLA in healthy donors. The study's findings and limits: For TCR beta chains, V- and J-gene trimming was later linked to a missense DCLRE1C variant. In a later analysis, specific HLA alleles were associated with more than 15,000 TCR beta sequences at a 0.05 false discovery rate. Reports indicate that TCR beta sequences accurately predicted the HLA-A and HLA-B alleles of most subjects.

The chain has TRBV12-5 and TRBJ1-4; 8 nucleotides match TRBD1. Input material: PBMCs. The TCR was taken from a human donor in good health. CDR3 residues: CASAFGQGFATNEKLFF. Here the CDR3 DNA reads TGTGCTAGTGCTTTCGGACAGGGCTTTGCAACTAATGAAAAACTGTTTTTT.